The 14 T cell receptor beta chains below were found in one sample sequenced in a study of shared clonotypes between healthy human individuals. Measured with immunoSEQ multiplex PCR; TCRdb has only the in-frame clones, and not every one. The sample records some 480,000 clones, around 80% being singletons. The sequenced sample was PBMCs. These receptors were obtained from a woman aged 40 to 55 in good health. Some clones in this sample may be carry-over from other donors' samples.

The chain uses TRBV28 and TRBJ2-3; D is unresolved. Trimming cost V 6 bases and J 2 bases, with 12 bases left between them. Germline V gene lookup returns CDR1 MDHEN and CDR2 SYDVKM. The CDR3 is made up of 14 amino acids. CDR3 nucleotide sequence: TGTGCCAGCAGACGCGTCCCGGTCACAGATACGCAGTATTTT. This encodes CASRRVPVTDTQYF.

The chain uses TRBV28 and TRBJ2-7; 7 bases map to TRBD2. Losses at the gene ends were 6 bases for V and 4 bases for J; bases not matched to a gene: 12. The CDR3 extends over 15 amino acids. Germline assignment: CDR1 MDHEN and CDR2 SYDVKM. CDR3 residues: CASSQAGRAQYEQYF. The CDR3 coding sequence is TGTGCCAGCAGCCAGGCAGGGAGGGCTCAATACGAGCAGTACTTC. Based on the CDR3 plus reference TRBV28 and TRBJ2-7, the full variable domain is DVKVTQSSRYLVKRTGEKVFLECVQDMDHENMFWYRQDPGLGLRLIYFSYDVKMKEKGDIPEGYSVSREKKERFSLILESASTNQTSMYLCASSQAGRAQYEQYFGPGTRLTVT.

The rearrangement links TRBV29-1 to TRBJ1-2; the match to TRBD1 covers 10 bases. The germline gives CDR1 SQVTM, CDR2 ANQGSEA. The CDR3 consists of 13 residues. The V and J ends lost 6 bases and 4 bases, in that order; junction bases with no gene match: 5. In DNA form, the CDR3 reads TGCAGCGTCGCGACAGGGGGCGGCTATGGCTACACCTTC. Protein sequence: CSVATGGGYGYTF.

The rearrangement links TRBV5-4 to TRBJ2-7; a weak D match, TRBD2 (7 bases). Germline CDR1 SGHNT, CDR2 YYREEE (reference sequence). The V end was cut by 1 base, the J end by 3 bases, with 11 bases between. This CDR3 is 14 amino acids long. Here the CDR3 DNA reads TGTGCCAGCAGCTTGAAGGGGGGGCGCTACGAGCAGTACTTC. The encoded protein is CASSLKGGRYEQYF.

This clone showed up just once. V and J are TRBV7-9 and TRBJ2-6; 7 nucleotides line up with TRBD1. The length of the CDR3 is 13 residues. CDR1 SEHNR and CDR2 FQNEAQ come from the germline V gene (reference sequence). The V and J ends lost 8 bases and 2 bases, in that order; junction bases with no gene match: 0. CDR3 sequence reads: CASQGAGANVLTF. CDR3 DNA sequence: TGTGCCAGCCAGGGGGCTGGGGCCAACGTCCTGACTTTC.

Regarding this clone: Different DNA sequences within this sample yield the same CDR3. The V gene is TRBV28, the J gene TRBJ2-3; D ambiguous. CDR3 length: 12 residues. The germline V and J ends were trimmed by 5 bases and 6 bases, with 9 bases remaining between them. The V gene's germline CDR1 is MDHEN and CDR2 SYDVKM. CDR3 nucleotides: TGTGCCAGCAGTCCCCCATTGGATACGCAGTATTTT. Its protein is CASSPPLDTQYF. Filled out from reference TRBV28 and TRBJ2-3, the complete variable domain reads DVKVTQSSRYLVKRTGEKVFLECVQDMDHENMFWYRQDPGLGLRLIYFSYDVKMKEKGDIPEGYSVSREKKERFSLILESASTNQTSMYLCASSPPLDTQYFGPGTRLTVL.

This chain uses TRBV19 with TRBJ2-1; 10 bases agree with TRBD2. Germline V gene sequence: CDR1 LNHDA, CDR2 SQIVND (reference sequence). This CDR3 spans 17 amino acids. Germline trimming cut 6 bases from V and 0 bases from J; bases unmatched to any gene: 8. DNA for the CDR3: TGTGCCAGTAGACGGACTAGCGGCCTGAGCTCCTACAATGAGCAGTTCTTC. Translated: CASRRTSGLSSYNEQFF.

The CDR3 reads CASSLSPLWGEQGNEQFF. CDR3 nucleotide sequence: TGTGCCAGCAGTTTATCCCCGCTCTGGGGGGAGCAAGGAAATGAGCAGTTCTTC. The chain is built from TRBV27 and TRBJ2-1; maybe TRBD2 (6 bases). Per germline, CDR1 MNHEY and CDR2 SMNVEV (reference sequence). The V gene lost 0 bases and the J gene lost 7 bases, with 22 bases spanning the gap. CDR3 length equals 18 residues.

The chain has TRBV5-6 and TRBJ2-3, with 8 bases aligning to TRBD2. The CDR3 has 16 amino acids. In germline, CDR1 is SGHDT, CDR2 YYEEEE. The V segment lost 0 bases and the J segment 3 bases; nucleotides outside the gene matches: 6. The CDR3, as DNA: TGTGCCAGCAGCTTGGTCCGAAGACTAGCGACAGATACGCAGTATTTT. Protein product: CASSLVRRLATDTQYF.

V usage is TRBV7-6 and J usage is TRBJ1-1; D is perhaps TRBD1 (6 bases). The CDR3 totals 14 residues. The germline V gene encodes CDR1 SGHVS and CDR2 FNYEAQ. Trimming took off 7 bases at V and 1 base at J, with 13 bases between the two ends. DNA of the CDR3: TGTGCCAGCACCTCAATGGGGGCGAACACTGAAGCTTTCTTT. This sequence encodes CASTSMGANTEAFF.

This chain links TRBV7-9 with TRBJ2-1, with unresolved D. Germline V gene lookup returns CDR1 SEHNR and CDR2 FQNEAQ (reference sequence). The length of the CDR3 is 17 residues. V shed 2 bases and J shed 0 bases, with 14 bases lying between them. The CDR3 nucleotides read TGTGCCAGCAGCTTATTTCTAACCCCGAGCTCCTACAATGAGCAGTTCTTC. This gives the protein CASSLFLTPSSYNEQFF.

The V call is TRBV30, the J call TRBJ2-2; maybe TRBD1 (5 bases). CDR3 length equals 16 residues. The V and J ends lost 4 bases and 8 bases respectively, with 23 bases between them. CDR1 and CDR2 from the germline V gene are GTSNPN and SVGIG (reference sequence). The CDR3, as DNA: TGTGCCTGGACCCCCCGGCAGGGATATTGGTTTGGGGAGCTGTTTTTT. Translating gives CAWTPRQGYWFGELFF.

The J gene is TRBJ1-2, the V gene TRBV29-1; D is ambiguous. V was clipped by 7 bases and J by 4 bases, with 19 bases between them. The CDR3 runs 14 residues. CDR1 and CDR2 (germline): SQVTM, ANQGSEA. The DNA for the CDR3 is TGCAGCGCCGGAGGGCAAAGTGGTGGCTATGGCTACACCTTC. Translated: CSAGGQSGGYGYTF.

This clone was observed once. Given a much more abundant clone one base away, this may be a read error. The V and J genes are TRBV30 and TRBJ1-1; no clear D. This CDR3 contains 13 residues. Germline CDR1 and CDR2: GTSNPN and SVGIG (reference sequence). CDR3 loop: CAWSTGKNAEAFF. As DNA, the CDR3 is TGTGCCTGGAGTACGGGGAAGAACGCTGAAGCTTTCTTT.